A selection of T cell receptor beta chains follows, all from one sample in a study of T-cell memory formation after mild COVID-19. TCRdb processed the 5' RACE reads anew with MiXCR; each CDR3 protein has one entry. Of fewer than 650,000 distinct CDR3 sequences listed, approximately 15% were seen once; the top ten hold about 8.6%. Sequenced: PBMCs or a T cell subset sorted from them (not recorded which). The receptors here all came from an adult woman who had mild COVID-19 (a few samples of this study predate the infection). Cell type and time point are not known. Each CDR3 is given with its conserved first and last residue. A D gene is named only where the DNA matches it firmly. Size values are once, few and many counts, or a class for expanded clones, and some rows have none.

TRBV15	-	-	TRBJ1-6	TGTGCCACCAGCAGAGGTCGGGACTACGATTCACCCCTCCACTTT	CATSRGRDYDSPLHF
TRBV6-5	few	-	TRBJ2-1	TGTGCCACCAAACGGGGGCCGGGCAATGAGCAGTTCTTC	CATKRGPGNEQFF
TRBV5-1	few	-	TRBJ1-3	TGCGCCAGCAGTTCTCCACCTGGAAACACCATATATTTT	CASSSPPGNTIYF
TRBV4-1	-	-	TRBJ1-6	TGCGCCAGCAGCCATGACCGACAGCGCCCCTATAATTCACCCCTCCACTTT	CASSHDRQRPYNSPLHF
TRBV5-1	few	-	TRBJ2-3	TGCGCCAGCAGCTTAGATCGAAGTTCGGATACGCAGTATTTT	CASSLDRSSDTQYF
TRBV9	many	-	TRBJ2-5	TGTGCCAGCAGCGTGAGCCCTCAGGCCGAAGAGACCCAGTACTTC	CASSVSPQAEETQYF
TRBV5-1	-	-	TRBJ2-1	TGCGCCAGCAGCTTGGTGGGGTCCCGCTCCTACAATGAGCAGTTCTTC	CASSLVGSRSYNEQFF
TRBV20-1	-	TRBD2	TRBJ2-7	TGCAGTGCTTTGACTACCGGGAGGGTCTACGAGCAGTACTTC	CSALTTGRVYEQYF
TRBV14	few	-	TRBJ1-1	TGTGCCAGCAGCCCACAGGGTACCTTCGGCACTGAAGCTTTCTTT	CASSPQGTFGTEAFF
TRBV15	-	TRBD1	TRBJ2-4	TGTGCCACCCGGACAGGGGGCGAAGGGAACATTCAGTACTTC	CATRTGGEGNIQYF
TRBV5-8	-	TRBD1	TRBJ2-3	TGTGCCAGCAGCGCGGGACAGGGGGAGGCAGATACGCAGTATTTT	CASSAGQGEADTQYF
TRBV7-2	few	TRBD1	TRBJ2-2	TGTGCCAGCAGCCAAGGGACAGTATACACCGGGGAGCTGTTTTTT	CASSQGTVYTGELFF
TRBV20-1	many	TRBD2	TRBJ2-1	TGCAGTGCTAGTCTAGCGGGATACCTCTTCTCCTACAATGAGCAGTTCTTC	CSASLAGYLFSYNEQFF
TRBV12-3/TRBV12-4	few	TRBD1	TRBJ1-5	TGTGCCAGCAGCCGGGACAGCCGGTATAGCAATCAGCCCCAGCATTTT	CASSRDSRYSNQPQHF
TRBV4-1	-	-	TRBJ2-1	TGCGCCAGCAGCCCCCACGCGGGCCTATCTAGTGAGCAGTTCTTC	CASSPHAGLSSEQFF
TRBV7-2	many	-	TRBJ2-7	TGTGCCAGCAGCTCTCGAATGCCGAGCCCGGGCTACGAGCAGTACTTC	CASSSRMPSPGYEQYF
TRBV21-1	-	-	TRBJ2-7	TGTGCCAGCAGCAAAGGGCCCGAGCAGTACTTC	CASSKGPEQYF
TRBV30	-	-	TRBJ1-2	TGTGCCTGGGGGGGCTTAAGCTATGGCTACACCTTC	CAWGGLSYGYTF
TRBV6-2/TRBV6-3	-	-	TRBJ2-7	TGTGCCAGCAGTTACTCCTTAGGGAGACCCTACGAGCAGTACTTC	CASSYSLGRPYEQYF
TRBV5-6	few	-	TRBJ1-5	TGTGCCAGCAGCACGACAGCGTATAGCAATCAGCCCCAGCATTTT	CASSTTAYSNQPQHF
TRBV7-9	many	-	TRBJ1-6	TGTGCCAGCAGCTCCCGCTCCGGTAATTCACCCCTCCACTTT	CASSSRSGNSPLHF
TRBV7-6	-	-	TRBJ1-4	TGTGCCAGCAGCTTAGCCGTTGGTGGCGAAAAACTGTTTTTT	CASSLAVGGEKLFF
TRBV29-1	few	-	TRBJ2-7	TGCAGCGTTGTCGTGGTTGGGGACGAGCAGTACTTC	CSVVVVGDEQYF